This T cell receptor beta chain was identified in a study of T cell changes during pregnancy in multiple sclerosis. TCRdb's table, derived via immunoSEQ multiplex PCR, lists solely in-frame clones and lacks some. Among 85,000 to 100,000 clones listed, 85% to 95% were seen once. The sequenced sample was peripheral blood, obtained in the first trimester of pregnancy. The TCR was taken from a female donor with multiple sclerosis, enrolled in a pregnancy study.

CDR3 in amino acids: CATLFGLASRTDTQYF. CDR3 coding DNA: TGTGCCACCTTGTTCGGACTAGCATCTCGCACAGATACGCAGTATTTT. The chain recombines TRBV28 with TRBJ2-3; 8 bases are shared with TRBD2. Germline V lookup: CDR1 MDHEN, CDR2 SYDVKM. With V trimmed by 10 bases and J by 1 base, 13 bases remained unmatched. This CDR3 has 16 residues.